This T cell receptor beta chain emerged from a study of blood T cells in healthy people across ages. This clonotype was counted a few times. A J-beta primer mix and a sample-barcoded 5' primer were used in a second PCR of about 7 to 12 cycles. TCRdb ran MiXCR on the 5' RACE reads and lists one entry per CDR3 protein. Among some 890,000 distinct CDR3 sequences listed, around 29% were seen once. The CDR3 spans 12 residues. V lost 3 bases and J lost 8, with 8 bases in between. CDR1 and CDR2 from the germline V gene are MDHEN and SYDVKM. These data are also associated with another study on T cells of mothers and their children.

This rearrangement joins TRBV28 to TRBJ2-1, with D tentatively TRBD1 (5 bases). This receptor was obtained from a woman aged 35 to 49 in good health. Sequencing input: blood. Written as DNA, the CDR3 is TGTGCCAGCAGTTTTCTAGGGGATGAGCAGTTCTTC. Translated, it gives CASSFLGDEQFF. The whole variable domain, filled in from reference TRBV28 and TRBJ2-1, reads DVKVTQSSRYLVKRTGEKVFLECVQDMDHENMFWYRQDPGLGLRLIYFSYDVKMKEKGDIPEGYSVSREKKERFSLILESASTNQTSMYLCASSFLGDEQFFGPGTRLTVL.